This T cell receptor (beta chain) was captured by sequencing in a study of regulatory T cells in long-lasting Graves disease. Study-level information: Newly diagnosed Graves' patients had taken antithyroid drugs under 3 months.

This sample's time point: newly diagnosed GD, antithyroid drugs for less than 3 months. Following extraction of RNA from PBMCs, that RNA was used to make the TCR library. This clonotype has at least ten counts. There are 15 residues in the CDR3. In germline, CDR1 is SNHLY, CDR2 FYNNEI. V shed 6 bases, J shed 0 bases, and the junction held 4 bases outside the gene matches. Researchers made TCR beta libraries by using iRepertoire HTBI primers and running Arm-PCR on CDR3 regions. TCRdb ran MiXCR on the multiplex PCR reads and lists one entry per CDR3 protein. The repertoire has 680,000 or so distinct CDR3 sequences, under 20% of them found once; the top ten carry approximately 20%. These data were likewise used in another study, on T cells in Graves' hyperthyroidism and ophthalmopathy.

V gene TRBV2 combines with J gene TRBJ1-5; 8 bases fit TRBD1. The sequence came from a woman in her 30s with Graves disease. The sequenced sample was peripheral blood mononuclear cells (PBMCs), obtained at new diagnosis, from a patient treated with antithyroid drugs. This CDR3 is CASSPTGASNQPQHF. Written as DNA, the CDR3 is TGTGCCAGCAGCCCGACAGGGGCTAGCAATCAGCCCCAGCATTTT.